Presented here are 27 T cell receptor beta chains from one specimen sequenced in a study of T-cell memory formation after mild COVID-19. Each CDR3 protein gets one entry after TCRdb re-called the 5' RACE reads with MiXCR. This sample has approximately 400,000 distinct CDR3 sequences, with more than 15% found just once. The sample taken for sequencing was PBMCs or a T cell subset sorted from them (not recorded which). These receptor sequences come from a man younger than 35 who had mild COVID-19 (a few samples of this study predate the infection). Cell type and time point are not known.

This sequence joins TRBV5-1 and TRBJ2-6, with TRBD1 identical over 8 bases. J lost 0 bases, V lost 4 bases, and 6 bases had no gene match. The length of the CDR3 is 17 residues. Germline V CDR1 and CDR2: SGHRS, YFSETQ. CDR3 nucleotides: TGCGCCAGCAGCCCGGGACAGGAACTCTCTGGGGCCAACGTCCTGACTTTC. It yields the protein CASSPGQELSGANVLTF.

In this sample, this clonotype turned up a few times. CDR3 residues: CASSATGYEQYV. The CDR3 nucleotides read TGTGCCAGCAGCGCCACAGGGTACGAGCAGTACGTC. The chain has TRBV6-1 and TRBJ2-7; maybe TRBD1 (6 bases). V gave up 6 bases and J gave up 4 bases, with 10 bases separating them. The CDR3 extends over 12 amino acids. CDR1 MNHNS and CDR2 SASEGT come from the germline V gene.

CDR3 residues: CASSYSSGSSGNTIYF. The CDR3 DNA reads TGTGCCAGCAGTTACTCGAGCGGGAGCTCTGGAAACACCATATATTTT. This sequence joins TRBV6-5 and TRBJ1-3; no reliable D call. The V end was cut by 0 bases, the J end by 0 bases, with 9 bases between. CDR1 is MNHEY, CDR2 SVGAGI, per germline. This CDR3 spans 16 amino acids.

This clonotype came up many times. V is TRBV4-1 and J is TRBJ2-3; D is unclear. This CDR3 is 15 amino acids long. Germline CDR1 MGHRA, CDR2 YSYEKL. V was pared by 0 bases and J by 2 bases, with 9 bases between. The CDR3 reads CASSQDGTATDTQYF. The DNA for the CDR3 is TGCGCCAGCAGCCAAGATGGCACCGCCACAGATACGCAGTATTTT.

The DNA of the CDR3 is TGTGCCAGCAGTGGACCCCCGGGACAATCAACCAACTATGGCTACACCTTC. Translation: CASSGPPGQSTNYGYTF. The rearrangement uses TRBV6-2 or TRBV6-3 and TRBJ1-2, with D perhaps TRBD1 (6 bases). The CDR3 length is 17 residues. The V and J ends lost 5 bases and 2 bases respectively, with 21 bases between them. Germline CDR1 is MNHEY and CDR2 is SVGEGT.

This rearrangement joins TRBV7-7 to TRBJ2-5; the D is unclear. CDR1 is SSHAT and CDR2 is FNYEAQ in the germline V gene (reference sequence). The CDR3 loop spans 13 amino acids. The V end lost 5 bases, the J end lost 0 bases, and 7 bases lay between the germline ends. The CDR3 sequence is CASSPAYQETQYF. CDR3 nucleotide sequence: TGTGCCAGCAGCCCCGCGTACCAAGAGACCCAGTACTTC.

This clonotype turned up a few times. This sequence joins TRBV2 and TRBJ2-1, with TRBD2 matching 12 bases. There are 15 residues in the CDR3. Germline V gives CDR1 SNHLY, CDR2 FYNNEI. V lost 6 bases, J lost 5 bases, and 5 bases stayed unmatched. CDR3 region: CASRELAGGNNEQFF. The CDR3 nucleotides read TGTGCCAGCAGAGAACTAGCGGGGGGCAACAATGAGCAGTTCTTC.

This clonotype was observed a handful of times. An end of the junction differs from the germline gene, which may be a read error. V usage is TRBV4-3 and J usage is TRBJ2-2; perhaps TRBD2 as D (6 bases). The CDR3 has 16 residues. Germline CDR1 reads LGHNA; CDR2 reads YSLEER. CDR3 bases: TGCGCCAGCAGACAAGTGCGGGGCGGGGACACCGGGGAGCTGTTTTTT. It specifies CASRQVRGGDTGELFF.

This clonotype has only a few counts. The chain is built from TRBV7-2 and TRBJ1-1; unclear D gene. In germline, CDR1 is SGHTA, CDR2 FQGNSA. V was cut by 6 bases and J by 7 bases, with 12 bases left in between. There are 12 residues in the CDR3. This CDR3 is CASSLDGDEAFF. The DNA of the CDR3 is TGTGCCAGCAGTCTGGACGGAGATGAAGCTTTCTTT.

The rearrangement joins TRBV5-1 to TRBJ1-4; the D gene is possibly TRBD1 (6 bases). Trimming took off 2 bases at V and 7 bases at J, with 12 bases between the two ends. Germline loops: CDR1 SGHRS, CDR2 YFSETQ. The CDR3 covers 14 residues. In DNA form, the CDR3 reads TGCGCCAGCAGCTTACAGGGAGGGGGTGAAAAACTGTTTTTT. Translated: CASSLQGGGEKLFF.

This clonotype was counted between two and nine times. The rearrangement uses TRBV12-3 or TRBV12-4 and TRBJ2-1, with 10 bases lining up with TRBD1. Losses at the gene ends were 6 bases for V and 6 bases for J; bases not matched to a gene: 5. This CDR3 region has 14 residues. For the CDR3, the DNA is TGTGCCAGCAGGAAGACAGGGGGCATCAATGAGCAGTTCTTC. Translating it yields CASRKTGGINEQFF.

The chain carries TRBV12-3 or TRBV12-4 and TRBJ1-5; D not resolved. The CDR3 has 13 residues. Trimming stripped 3 bases from V and 5 bases from J, with 8 bases between. The CDR3 reads CASSFGPDQPQHF. As DNA, the CDR3 is TGTGCCAGCAGTTTTGGACCTGATCAGCCCCAGCATTTT.

This chain connects TRBV12-3 or TRBV12-4 to TRBJ1-6; D gene uncertain. V was clipped by 4 bases and J by 10 bases, with 17 bases between them. CDR3 length: 15 amino acids. The chain's CDR3 is CASSSPPIGGSPLHF. The CDR3 nucleotides are TGTGCCAGCAGTTCCCCCCCGATAGGCGGATCACCCCTCCACTTT.

The chain links TRBV7-3 to TRBJ2-5; 7 bases match TRBD2. The CDR3 is made up of 15 amino acids. The trim removed 5 bases at V and 0 bases at J, leaving 6 bases unmatched. Germline-derived CDR1 and CDR2 are SGHTA and FQGTGA. This chain's CDR3 is CASSQRGRDQETQYF. CDR3 nucleotide sequence: TGTGCCAGCAGCCAGCGGGGACGAGACCAAGAGACCCAGTACTTC.

In its sample, this clonotype was seen many times. The chain recombines TRBV7-9 with TRBJ2-2, with D uncertain. Per germline, CDR1 SEHNR and CDR2 FQNEAQ (reference sequence). V shed 5 bases and J shed 7 bases, with 23 bases lying between them. The CDR3 loop spans 17 amino acids. CDR3 bases: TGTGCCAGCAGCCCCCCGAAGTTGGGAAGGCCGTTCGGGGAGCTGTTTTTT. Its translation is CASSPPKLGRPFGELFF.

The chain is built from TRBV6-5 and TRBJ2-3, with a possible D match to TRBD1 (6 bases). The ends were cut back, 2 bases at V and 0 bases at J, with 6 bases in the middle. The CDR3 consists of 14 residues. Germline V gene lookup returns CDR1 MNHEY and CDR2 SVGAGI. CDR3 DNA: TGTGCCAGCAGTTACAGGGGGAGCACAGATACGCAGTATTTT. This translates into CASSYRGSTDTQYF.

This clonotype was counted only a few times. The chain couples TRBV19 to TRBJ1-5; unclear D gene. CDR3 length: 15 residues. Germline V lookup: CDR1 LNHDA, CDR2 SQIVND (reference sequence). Trimming removed 5 bases at V and 0 bases at J, with 11 bases between. CDR3 sequence (DNA): TGTGCCAGTAGTCCCCCCGGGTATAGCAATCAGCCCCAGCATTTT. Translation: CASSPPGYSNQPQHF.

This clonotype was recorded a few times. The V and J genes are TRBV11-3 and TRBJ1-1; D remains ambiguous. Germline CDR1 is SGHNT and CDR2 is YENEEA. Deletions cut 1 base from V and 4 bases from J, with 10 bases between. This CDR3 has 14 amino acids. CDR3 sequence: CASSLGSLGTEAFF. The CDR3 nucleotides read TGTGCCAGCAGCTTAGGCAGCCTGGGCACTGAAGCTTTCTTT. Filled out from reference TRBV11-3 and TRBJ1-1, the complete variable domain reads EAGVVQSPRYKIIEKKQPVAFWCNPISGHNTLYWYLQNLGQGPELLIRYENEEAVDDSQLPKDRFSAERLKGVDSTLKIQPAELGDSAVYLCASSLGSLGTEAFFGQGTRLTVV.

The chain couples TRBV27 to TRBJ1-5; D ambiguous. The V gene lost 7 bases and the J gene lost 3 bases, with 16 bases spanning the gap. This CDR3 is 15 amino acids long. Germline V gene lookup returns CDR1 MNHEY and CDR2 SMNVEV (reference sequence). CDR3 DNA sequence: TGTGCCAGCATGAGACGGCCCGAGGACAATCAGCCCCAGCATTTT. Protein product: CASMRRPEDNQPQHF.

The chain is built from TRBV7-3 and TRBJ2-5; either TRBD1 or TRBD2 may fit D (5 bases each). CDR3 length equals 16 residues. The V gene's germline CDR1 is SGHTA and CDR2 FQGTGA. With 5 bases removed from V and 5 bases from J, the gap between germline ends came to 21 bases. CDR3 DNA sequence: TGTGCCAGCAGCCCTACCGGGACCTTATTAAGGGAGACCCAGTACTTC. Translated: CASSPTGTLLRETQYF.

The chain recombines TRBV6-1 with TRBJ1-2, with 12 nucleotides matching TRBD1. CDR1 is MNHNS and CDR2 is SASEGT in the germline V gene. The CDR3 runs 17 residues. V lost 7 bases, J lost 2 bases, and 11 bases stayed unmatched. CDR3 in DNA: TGTGCCAGCACTAGAAGGGGGACAGGGGGCGCCAACTATGGCTACACCTTC. It specifies CASTRRGTGGANYGYTF.

Only a few counts were recorded for this clonotype. The chain employs TRBV24-1 and TRBJ2-3, with 13 bases that match TRBD2. The CDR3 totals 18 residues. Germline CDR1 is KGHDR and CDR2 is SFDVKD. The V gene end was trimmed by 4 bases and the J gene end by 6 bases; junction bases not matched to a gene: 12. The CDR3 spells CATSDSGLAGERGDTQYF. As DNA, the CDR3 is TGTGCCACCAGTGACTCCGGACTAGCGGGGGAAAGGGGGGATACGCAGTATTTT.

The chain uses TRBV7-9 and TRBJ2-7, with D possibly TRBD2 on 5 matching bases. Deletions cut 6 bases from V and 4 bases from J, with 10 bases between. Germline-derived CDR1 and CDR2 are SEHNR and FQNEAQ (reference sequence). This CDR3 has 12 residues. CDR3 in amino acids: CASRSGLYEQYF. Written as DNA, the CDR3 is TGTGCCAGCAGGTCGGGATTGTACGAGCAGTACTTC. Based on the CDR3 plus reference TRBV7-9 and TRBJ2-7, the full variable domain is DTGVSQNPRHKITKRGQNVTFRCDPISEHNRLYWYRQTLGQGPEFLTYFQNEAQLEKSRLLSDRFSAERPKGSFSTLEIQRTEQGDSAMYLCASRSGLYEQYFGPGTRLTVT.

This clonotype was detected only a few times. J is TRBJ2-5 and V is TRBV7-2; 10 bases map to TRBD2. Per germline, CDR1 SGHTA and CDR2 FQGNSA. V was pared by 5 bases and J by 5 bases, with 5 bases of the junction left unmatched. The CDR3 has 14 residues. This chain's CDR3 is CASSVRAGGETQYF. In nucleotides, the CDR3 is TGTGCCAGCAGCGTCAGAGCGGGGGGGGAGACCCAGTACTTC.

This chain joins TRBV12-3 or TRBV12-4 and TRBJ2-7, with D perhaps TRBD1 (6 bases). Trimming took off 6 bases at V and 4 bases at J, with 16 bases between the two ends. The CDR3 contains 14 residues. Here the CDR3 reads CASRQGSGGYEQYF. CDR3 sequence (DNA): TGTGCCAGCAGACAGGGTAGTGGTGGATACGAGCAGTACTTC.

This clonotype has a handful of counts. This chain links TRBV20-1 with TRBJ2-2; tentative D call: TRBD2 (7 bases). CDR3 length: 15 amino acids. CDR1 and CDR2 from the germline V gene are DFQATT and SNEGSKA (reference sequence). V was pared by 4 bases and J by 6 bases, with 18 bases between. The CDR3 spells CSAKPGGPGAGELFF. CDR3 sequence (DNA): TGCAGTGCTAAGCCCGGGGGGCCCGGAGCCGGGGAGCTGTTTTTT.

The chain recombines TRBV12-3 or TRBV12-4 with TRBJ2-2; 7 nucleotides align to TRBD1. This CDR3 contains 14 residues. Germline trimming cut 8 bases from V and 0 bases from J; bases unmatched to any gene: 3. This CDR3 reads CASGQETNTGELFF. In DNA, the CDR3 is TGTGCCAGCGGACAGGAAACGAACACCGGGGAGCTGTTTTTT.